Listed below are T cell receptor beta chains from one sample, sequenced in a study of molecular identifiers for immune sequencing clone quantification. TCRdb re-called the PCR reads through MiXCR, storing one row per CDR3 protein. The repertoire consists of roughly 10,000 distinct CDR3 sequences, with roughly a sixth occurring once and the leading ten covering approximately 2.1%. Sequenced sample: naive CD8+ T cells from blood, with Jurkat cell RNA spiked in. The source of these receptors is a human donor in good health. Some libraries in this study had Jurkat cell RNA spiked in. The CDR3 runs from the conserved cysteine through the conserved F or W. The D gene is left open where the match is weak. Clone sizes are given selectively: once, few, many, or a class where the clone is expanded.

many,TRBV27,.,TRBJ1-5,TGTGCCAGCAGTCCTGGAGGGGCGCGTCAGCCCCAGCATTTT,CASSPGGARQPQHF
few,TRBV27,TRBD2,TRBJ2-2,TGTGCCAGCAGTTTATCACCTAGCGGGAGTATCGGGGAGCTGTTTTTT,CASSLSPSGSIGELFF
few,TRBV28,.,TRBJ2-5,TGTGCCAGCAGTTTATACCGTGGGTACCAAGAGACCCAGTACTTC,CASSLYRGYQETQYF
many,TRBV2,TRBD2,TRBJ2-1,TGTGCCAGCAGGGAGGGACTAGCCGAGTCTTCAGAGCAGTTCTTC,CASREGLAESSEQFF
.,TRBV7-8,.,TRBJ2-1,TGTGCCAGCAGCTTAGGTTTGATCGGACGGGAAAACAATGAGCAGGTCTTC,CASSLGLIGRENNEQVF
many,TRBV4-1,.,TRBJ2-3,TGCGCCAGCAGCCAGGGTCCAGGGGCAGATACGCAGTATTTT,CASSQGPGADTQYF
medium-sized,TRBV27,TRBD2,TRBJ2-3,TGTGCCAGCAGTTTAACTAGCGGGTTCACAGATACGCAGTATTTT,CASSLTSGFTDTQYF
medium-sized,TRBV5-4,.,TRBJ2-7,TGTGCCAGCAGCTTGGTTGTGGGGAGCACCTACGAGCAGTACTTC,CASSLVVGSTYEQYF
many,TRBV11-2,TRBD2,TRBJ2-7,TGTGCCAGCAGCTTAGGTTTTTCTAGCGGGGGGTACGAGCAGTACTTC,CASSLGFSSGGYEQYF
many,TRBV11-2,TRBD2,TRBJ2-7,TGTGCCAGCAGCTTACCGAGGGGGACTAGCGGGGGACCTCCTTACGAGCAGTACTTC,CASSLPRGTSGGPPYEQYF
medium-sized,TRBV28,.,TRBJ1-1,TGTGCCAGCAGTCAACTGCAGGGGACGGGCACTGAAGCTTTCTTT,CASSQLQGTGTEAFF
many,TRBV4-1,.,TRBJ2-7,TGCGCCAGCAGCCAAGATGACAGCCACTACGAGCAGTACTTC,CASSQDDSHYEQYF
medium-sized,TRBV10-3,.,TRBJ1-1,TGTGCCTCTCAAAGGGGCCTAACACGGGGCACTGAAGCTTTCTTT,CASQRGLTRGTEAFF
many,TRBV25-1,TRBD1,TRBJ2-1,TGTGCCAGCAGTCCCGGGACAGGGGCCTACAATGAGCAGTTCTTC,CASSPGTGAYNEQFF
.,TRBV4-2,TRBD1,TRBJ1-1,TGTGCCAGCAGCCGAATACCTACAGGGGGCTTTGATGAAGCTTTCTTT,CASSRIPTGGFDEAFF
medium-sized,TRBV19,.,TRBJ2-7,TGTGCCAGTAGTATAGATCCCAGGAGCTCCTACGAGCAGTACTTC,CASSIDPRSSYEQYF
many,TRBV29-1,TRBD1,TRBJ2-7,TGCAGCGTTGAAGATCGGGACAGCTACGAGCAGTACTTC,CSVEDRDSYEQYF
medium-sized,TRBV9,.,TRBJ2-1,TGTGCCAGCAGCAACCCCCTGGACCAGCCTCGCTCCTACAATGAGCAGTTCTTC,CASSNPLDQPRSYNEQFF
many,TRBV9,.,TRBJ1-3,TGTGCCAGCAGCGACGAGGGGTTTGTTGGAAACACCATATATTTT,CASSDEGFVGNTIYF
medium-sized,TRBV20-1,TRBD2,TRBJ2-7,TGCAGTGCTAGAGTCAATAGCGGGAGGCGCCCCTACGAGCAGTACTTC,CSARVNSGRRPYEQYF
.,TRBV29-1,.,TRBJ2-5,TGCAGCGTTGTTGATAGCAGAAAAGAGACCCAGTACTTC,CSVVDSRKETQYF
many,TRBV18,.,TRBJ1-1,TGTGCCAGCTCAATGGGACAGAACACTGAAGCTTTCTTT,CASSMGQNTEAFF
few,TRBV7-9,TRBD2,TRBJ2-7,TGTGCCAGCAGCCAGACCGGCCAACTAGCGGCCATCCCCCCCCTCGAGCAGTACTTC,CASSQTGQLAAIPPLEQYF
few,TRBV2,.,TRBJ2-3,TGTGCCAGCATGCCCGTAGGGGAACGCACAGATACGCAGTATTTT,CASMPVGERTDTQYF
.,TRBV12-3/TRBV12-4,.,TRBJ1-1,TGTGCCAGCAGTTTATCAACGGCGGGCGGGTACACTTTT,CASSLSTAGGYTF
many,TRBV6-5,TRBD2,TRBJ2-7,TGTGCCAGCAGTACCGGGACTAATTCCTACGAGCAGTACTTC,CASSTGTNSYEQYF
.,TRBV4-1,.,TRBJ1-6,TGCGCCAGCAGCCAAGAATACGGCAGGGAGGGTTCACCCCTCCACTTT,CASSQEYGREGSPLHF
medium-sized,TRBV4-1,.,TRBJ2-7,TGCGCCAGCAGCCCACAGCTCCGGGGCTACCTGTCCGAGCAGTACTTC,CASSPQLRGYLSEQYF
medium-sized,TRBV19,.,TRBJ2-1,TGTGCCAGTAGTATTGTGGCGGGAAGAGGCAATGAGCAGTTCTTC,CASSIVAGRGNEQFF
many,TRBV27,TRBD1,TRBJ2-3,TGTGCCAGCTATCGAGACAGGGGTGCAGATACGCAGTATTTT,CASYRDRGADTQYF
medium-sized,TRBV7-9,TRBD1,TRBJ2-1,TGTGCCAGCAGCTTGGGGACAGCCGGCCCGTGGTTCGATGAGCAGTTCTTC,CASSLGTAGPWFDEQFF
few,TRBV28,.,TRBJ2-1,TGTGCCAGCAGTTTAAGAGGGAGTGGTGAGCAGTTCTTC,CASSLRGSGEQFF
many,TRBV11-2,.,TRBJ2-7,TGTGCCAGCAGCTCCAAGTGGGGGGGGGGACAGTACGAGCAGTACTTC,CASSSKWGGGQYEQYF
many,TRBV29-1,TRBD1,TRBJ2-7,TGCAGCGTTGAAGTAATAGCAGGGGGCGAAGAGCAGTACTTC,CSVEVIAGGEEQYF
medium-sized,TRBV5-4,.,TRBJ2-3,TGTGCCAGCAGCTTGGGGCAGGGAGTTCCTGGTACAGATACGCAGTATTTT,CASSLGQGVPGTDTQYF
.,TRBV6-9,TRBD1,TRBJ1-5,TGTGCCAGCAGCCCCGGGGGGACAGGGCTATACTACGGCAATCTGCCCCAGCATTTT,CASSPGGTGLYYGNLPQHF
medium-sized,TRBV20-1,TRBD2,TRBJ2-5,TGCAGTGCCCTAGAACTAGCGGTGTACCAAGAGACCCAGTACTTC,CSALELAVYQETQYF
many,TRBV27,TRBD1,TRBJ2-3,TGTGCCAGCAGTTTAAGGGACAGGGCAGCAGATACGCAGTATTTT,CASSLRDRAADTQYF
medium-sized,TRBV6-6,.,TRBJ1-2,TGTGCCAGCAACCCGGACAGAAACTATGGCTACACCTTC,CASNPDRNYGYTF
medium-sized,TRBV28,TRBD2,TRBJ2-7,TGTGCCAGCAGTTACGGGACTACCTACGAGCAGTACTTC,CASSYGTTYEQYF
.,TRBV19,.,TRBJ2-3,TGTGCCAGTAGCGTGGAGTCTAACACAGATACGCAGTATTTT,CASSVESNTDTQYF
many,TRBV20-1,TRBD2,TRBJ2-7,TGCAGTGCCATGACTAGCGTCGAGTTCGAGCAGTACTTC,CSAMTSVEFEQYF
medium-sized,TRBV11-3,.,TRBJ2-1,TGTGCCAGCAGCTTGGCCACTTGGGGTGAGCAGTTCTTC,CASSLATWGEQFF
many,TRBV11-2,TRBD1,TRBJ2-5,TGTGCCAGCAGCTCGAACAGGGGGCGCATTGAGACCCAGTACTTC,CASSSNRGRIETQYF
many,TRBV11-2,.,TRBJ2-7,TGTGCCAGCAGAACACAGGTCCCACCCTACGAGCAGTACTTC,CASRTQVPPYEQYF
few,TRBV10-3,TRBD2,TRBJ2-1,TGTGCCATCAGTGAGCTGGGGACTAGCGGGTCCAATGAGCAGTTCTTC,CAISELGTSGSNEQFF
medium-sized,TRBV28,TRBD1,TRBJ2-5,TGTGCCAGCACCGGGACAGGGGTCCTTAGGACCCAGTACTTC,CASTGTGVLRTQYF
few,TRBV21-1,.,TRBJ2-3,TGTGCCAGCAGCAAAGAAACGACACCCCCTGGGGGCTATGGCACAGATACGCAGTATTTT,CASSKETTPPGGYGTDTQYF
.,TRBV20-1,TRBD2,TRBJ2-1,TGCAGTGCTAGAGATCTAGGCGGGAGGGGGGCCTTCAATGAGCGGTTCTTC,CSARDLGGRGAFNERFF
many,TRBV12-3/TRBV12-4,.,TRBJ2-3,TGTGCCAGCACCCTTAACACAGATACGCAGTATTTT,CASTLNTDTQYF
.,TRBV15,.,TRBJ1-2,TGTGCCACCAGCATTGGAGGGGAGAACTATGGCTACACCTTC,CATSIGGENYGYTF
many,TRBV10-3,TRBD2,TRBJ2-3,TGTGCCATCAAAGGGGCTAGCGGCGTCACAGATACGCAGTATTTT,CAIKGASGVTDTQYF
.,TRBV9,.,TRBJ2-7,TGTGCCAGCAGCCTGGACAGAATAGCCTACGAGCAGTACTTC,CASSLDRIAYEQYF
medium-sized,TRBV4-1,.,TRBJ1-5,TGCGCCAGCAGCCTAAGACAGGCTGCGAGCAATCAGCCCCAGCATTTT,CASSLRQAASNQPQHF
medium-sized,TRBV29-1,TRBD1,TRBJ2-5,TGCAGCGTTGAGGGGACAGGGGGCGCCACGTACCAAGAGACCCAGTACTTC,CSVEGTGGATYQETQYF
medium-sized,TRBV28,TRBD2,TRBJ2-7,TGTGCCAGCAGCCCTCCGGGACTAATCTACGAGCAGTACTTC,CASSPPGLIYEQYF
.,TRBV6-5,TRBD1,TRBJ1-1,TGTGCCAGCAGTTACGACGGACAGGGCACTGAAGCTTTCTTT,CASSYDGQGTEAFF
medium-sized,TRBV20-1,.,TRBJ2-3,TGCAGTGCTAGAGATGGGGTTGTAGCCGGGGCCGCAGATACGCAGTATTTT,CSARDGVVAGAADTQYF
medium-sized,TRBV28,.,TRBJ1-5,TGTGCCAGCAGTCCCATTAGGGTTAGCAATCAGCCCCAGCATTTT,CASSPIRVSNQPQHF
medium-sized,TRBV24-1,.,TRBJ2-3,TGTGCCACCAGTGAACCGGATGGTTTTACGGATACGCAGTATTTT,CATSEPDGFTDTQYF